The 19 T cell receptor beta chains given below trace back to one sample, sequenced in a study of blood T cell repertoires in COVID-19 (TCRdb year 2020). Library preparation was by the immunoSEQ multiplex PCR assay. TCRdb stores this immuneACCESS table with in-frame sequences only. Part of the clones is absent; in the studies checked, under half of the shortfall reflects unresolved V genes, and no reason is known for the rest. The sample table shows about 240,000 clones, and approximately 90% are seen once. Together, the top ten hold around 10% of the sample. Input material: PBMCs or T cells enriched from blood (not recorded which). These receptor sequences come from a man aged 40-55 years who had recovered from COVID-19.

The V and J genes are TRBV5-1 and TRBJ1-1, with D possibly matching TRBD1 (6 bases). This CDR3 spans 14 amino acids. In germline, CDR1 is SGHRS, CDR2 YFSETQ. The V gene lost 6 bases and the J gene lost 3 bases, with 15 bases spanning the gap. The CDR3 region is CASKNRVGDTEAFF. The CDR3 DNA follows: TGCGCCAGCAAGAACAGGGTTGGGGACACTGAAGCTTTCTTT.

CDR3 in amino acids: CASSTQVEGSQHF. CDR3 nucleotides: TGTGCCAGTAGTACCCAGGTGGAGGGTTCCCAGCATTTT. The V and J genes are TRBV19 and TRBJ1-5; D is unresolved. Trimming cost V 4 bases and J 11 bases, with 15 bases left between them. The germline gives CDR1 LNHDA, CDR2 SQIVND (reference sequence). The CDR3 runs to 13 residues.

The chain employs TRBV7-8 and TRBJ2-6; D unclear. The germline V and J ends were trimmed by 1 base and 3 bases, with 10 bases remaining between them. The CDR3 covers 16 residues. Germline V gives CDR1 SGHVS, CDR2 FQNEAQ. CDR3 residues: CASSLGGRSGANVLTF. CDR3 nucleotides: TGTGCCAGCAGCTTAGGTGGTCGTAGTGGGGCCAACGTCCTGACTTTC.

V gene TRBV6-5 combines with J gene TRBJ2-5, with 7 nucleotides matching TRBD1. V lost 5 bases and J lost 4; bases outside the gene matches: 10. Germline V CDR1 and CDR2: MNHEY, SVGAGI. The CDR3 length is 15 residues. CDR3 coding DNA: TGTGCCAGCAGTCTTAATAGATACAGGGGAGAGACCCAGTACTTC. Translation: CASSLNRYRGETQYF.

J is TRBJ2-3 and V is TRBV5-4, with 8 nucleotides matching TRBD2. In germline, CDR1 is SGHNT, CDR2 YYREEE (reference sequence). This CDR3 spans 15 amino acids. With V trimmed by 5 bases and J by 0 bases, 5 bases remained unmatched. The CDR3 coding sequence is TGTGCCAGCAGTAAGGGCGGGGGGAGCACAGATACGCAGTATTTT. Amino acids: CASSKGGGSTDTQYF.

This clone has a count of ten or more. The V call is TRBV18, the J call TRBJ2-1; 10 bases match TRBD2. After removal of 4 bases from V and 1 base from J, the junction contained 4 bases not matched to a gene. This CDR3 is 16 amino acids long. Germline V gene data show CDR1 as KGHSH and CDR2 as LQKENI. The CDR3 loop is CASSLNSGGSYNEQFF. CDR3 nucleotides: TGTGCCAGCTCACTCAATAGCGGGGGGTCCTACAATGAGCAGTTCTTC.

The V and J genes are TRBV3-1 (or the pseudogene TRBV3-2) and TRBJ2-1, with D perhaps matching TRBD2 (7 bases). The V and J ends lost 7 bases and 1 base respectively, with 14 bases between them. Germline CDR1 LGHDT, CDR2 YNNKEL (reference sequence). The CDR3 consists of 15 residues. Here the CDR3 reads CASTPRGASYNEQFF. CDR3 nucleotides: TGTGCCAGCACCCCTCGGGGGGCATCCTACAATGAGCAGTTCTTC.

This clone was detected only once. The chain combines TRBV4-1 with TRBJ1-5; 9 bases fit TRBD1. The V gene end was trimmed by 5 bases and the J gene end by 9 bases; junction bases not matched to a gene: 8. The CDR3 has 14 residues. Germline assignment: CDR1 MGHRA and CDR2 YSYEKL. This CDR3 is CASSVGTGSRPQHF. The CDR3 DNA reads TGCGCCAGCAGCGTCGGGACAGGGTCGCGGCCCCAGCATTTT.

CDR3 bases: TGCAGTGCTACAAGGGAGGGTACGCAGTATTTT. Protein product: CSATREGTQYF. The chain has TRBV20-1 and TRBJ2-3, with 7 bases aligning to TRBD2. This CDR3 comprises 11 residues. Germline V lookup: CDR1 DFQATT, CDR2 SNEGSKA (reference sequence). V dropped 4 bases and J dropped 8; count of bases not matched to a gene: 3.

The V call is TRBV23-1, the J call TRBJ2-7, with D possibly matching TRBD1 (6 bases). TRBV23-1 has ORF status, its function being uncertain. Trimming removed 6 bases from V and 6 bases from J, with 9 bases in between. The CDR3 sequence is 11 residues long. For the CDR3, the DNA is TGCGCCAGCAGACAGGGATGCGAGCAGTACTTC. Translation: CASRQGCEQYF.

The V gene is TRBV28, the J gene TRBJ2-1, with TRBD1 matching 10 bases. Germline assignment: CDR1 MDHEN and CDR2 SYDVKM. The CDR3 runs to 20 residues. The V gene end was trimmed by 4 bases and the J gene end by 0 bases; junction bases not matched to a gene: 15. CDR3 sequence: CASSSPPGQGLGGSYNEQFF. The CDR3, as DNA: TGTGCCAGCAGTTCCCCACCGGGACAGGGGTTGGGTGGCTCCTACAATGAGCAGTTCTTC.

The chain combines TRBV7-2 with TRBJ1-5; D may be TRBD1 (5 bases). Germline V lookup: CDR1 SGHTA, CDR2 FQGNSA. This CDR3 contains 13 residues. V lost 2 bases, J lost 6 bases, and 8 bases lay in between. The CDR3 DNA sequence: TGTGCCAGCAGCTTACAGGGATCTCAGCCCCAGCATTTT. Encoded protein: CASSLQGSQPQHF.

The chain is built from TRBV7-3 and TRBJ2-1; TRBD2 agrees at 9 bases. Germline V gives CDR1 SGHTA, CDR2 FQGTGA. Trimming removed 5 bases from V and 10 bases from J; junction bases left unmatched: 9. CDR3 length: 14 amino acids. CDR3 region: CASSPGLAIGEQFF. The DNA for the CDR3 is TGTGCCAGCAGCCCGGGACTAGCCATAGGGGAGCAGTTCTTC.

The rearrangement joins TRBV7-2 to TRBJ2-5; the match to TRBD1 covers 7 bases. This CDR3 region has 16 residues. V dropped 1 base and J dropped 0; count of bases not matched to a gene: 5. CDR1 and CDR2 (germline): SGHTA, FQGNSA. The CDR3: CASSLEGARYQETQYF. CDR3 sequence (DNA): TGTGCCAGCAGCTTAGAGGGGGCTCGGTACCAAGAGACCCAGTACTTC.

The chain carries TRBV14 and TRBJ2-5, with TRBD2 matching over 10 bases. The germline CDR1 and CDR2 sequences are SGHDN and FVKESK. This CDR3 has 21 amino acids. V shed 2 bases, J shed 3 bases, and the junction held 21 bases outside the gene matches. CDR3 in amino acids: CASSQLRRSSGRGRVKETQYF. The CDR3 DNA reads TGTGCCAGCAGCCAACTAAGGAGGTCTAGCGGGAGAGGGCGGGTAAAAGAGACCCAGTACTTC.

This chain links TRBV19 with TRBJ2-7, with 12 positions matching TRBD2. CDR1 is LNHDA, CDR2 SQIVND, per germline (reference sequence). V trimming: 4 bases; J trimming: 3 bases; junction bases outside the gene matches: 4. The CDR3 is 15 residues long. The CDR3 region is CASSTGTSGYYEQYF. For the CDR3, the DNA is TGTGCCAGTAGTACCGGGACTAGCGGGTACTACGAGCAGTACTTC.

The sample holds one count of this clone. CDR3 amino acids: CASLSFGRRPDTQYF. The CDR3 DNA reads as TGTGCCAGCCTGTCTTTCGGGAGGAGGCCAGATACGCAGTATTTT. The genes are TRBV28 and TRBJ2-3; 7 positions agree with TRBD2. J lost 4 bases, V lost 8 bases, and 12 bases had no gene match. CDR1 and CDR2 from the germline V gene are MDHEN and SYDVKM. The CDR3 is made up of 15 amino acids.

The chain joins TRBV24-1 to TRBJ1-1, with D possibly matching TRBD1 (5 bases). V was shortened by 6 bases and J by 5 bases, with 12 bases between the two germline ends. Germline CDR1 is KGHDR and CDR2 is SFDVKD. CDR3 size: 13 residues. The CDR3: CATSQQGTTEAFF. In DNA, the CDR3 is TGTGCCACCAGTCAGCAGGGCACGACTGAAGCTTTCTTT.

The V call is TRBV19, the J call TRBJ2-7; D remains ambiguous. The CDR3 is made up of 13 amino acids. In germline, CDR1 is LNHDA, CDR2 SQIVND (reference sequence). Trimming removed 5 bases at V and 7 bases at J, with 15 bases between. CDR3 DNA sequence: TGTGCCAGTAGTCCGAGCCCTATGCGGGAGCAGTACTTC. This codes for CASSPSPMREQYF.